This T cell receptor beta chain was sequenced during a study of shared clonotypes between healthy human individuals. Across the whole study: CD4 naive and memory got three plates each, CD8 naive two, CD8 memory one. The study's findings and limits: Sampling involved blood alone; tissue repertoires likely differ.

Naive CD8 cells comprised CD45RO-negative, CCR7-positively selected cells, excluding terminally differentiated effector memory CD45RA+ cells. All donors were healthy HIV-negative adults lacking recent acute infections or vaccinations. Caucasian adults residing in Nashville, Tennessee made up all the donors. Clones were sequenced by immunoSEQ multiplex PCR, and TCRdb holds only the in-frame ones, with some missing. This table has millions of clones, about 92% appearing once. The CDR3 contains 15 residues. CDR1 and CDR2 from the germline V gene are SGHVS and FNYEAQ. V was pared by 1 base and J by 3 bases, with 2 bases of the junction left unmatched. Concerning this clone itself: Its antigen remains unidentified.

Sequenced input: naive CD8+ T cells from PBMCs. The TCR was taken from a man aged 18-30 years in good health. Some clones in this sample may be carry-over from other donors' samples. V usage is TRBV7-6 and J usage is TRBJ2-1; 8 nucleotides match TRBD1. CDR3 in amino acids: CASSLDRGYYNEQFF. In DNA form, the CDR3 reads TGTGCCAGCAGCTTAGACAGGGGGTACTACAATGAGCAGTTCTTC.